Following are 16 T cell receptor beta chains from one sample sequenced in a study of tumor-infiltrating lymphocytes in primary liver carcinoma (TCRdb year 2017). Without any cell sorting, total RNA and DNA were extracted together from around 18-30 mg of bulk tissue using the AllPrep DNA/RNA mini kit. Sequenced on an Illumina HiSeq 2500. Starting from about 500 ng total RNA, TCRbeta-specific cDNA was produced by reverse transcription with a constant-region primer and ProtoScript II reverse transcriptase. TCRbeta libraries were built with three nested multiplex PCR rounds, a slightly modified ARM-PCR procedure. Each of the first two PCR rounds ran for approximately 10 cycles using multiplex TRBV1-TRBV30 forward primers together with a Cbeta reverse primer. TCRdb reprocessing: public reads trimmed at Q25 with fastp, clones called with MiXCR, in-frame beta chains kept. Under each unique CDR3 protein, matching rows form one entry showing the most common genes and DNA. This sample is represented by under 85,000 distinct CDR3 sequences; around 70% of them were singletons. Of the sample, approximately 20% falls within the top ten clones.

The sample consisted of liver tumor tissue from sampling region 1. According to the study, the label for this sample's cell subset or site signals: tumor region T1, superior pole. The receptors stem from a man in his forties with primary liver carcinoma and hepatitis B virus infection.

About this clonotype: The junction shows a germline mismatch at one end, possibly a read error. The CDR3 reads CACSNNREQYF. Here the CDR3 DNA reads TGTGCCTGCAGTAACAACAGGGAGCAGTACTTC. The rearrangement joins TRBV13 to TRBJ2-7; weak D call: TRBD1 (5 bases). This CDR3 spans 11 amino acids. Germline CDR1 is PRHDT and CDR2 is FYEKMQ (reference sequence).

Remarks on this clonotype: Germline is not matched at one junction end, which may reflect a read error. The DNA for the CDR3 is TGTGCCAACAGCCCATTTCAGGTGCCAGATACGCATTATTTT. Amino acids: CANSPFQVPDTHYF. The V gene is TRBV11-2, the J gene TRBJ2-3; no firm D call. CDR1 and CDR2 (germline): SGHAT, FQNNGV. The CDR3 contains 14 residues.

This clonotype was seen a handful of times. A much larger clone lies a single base off, so this may be a read error. The chain is built from TRBV6-1 and TRBJ1-1; D not certain. The CDR3 has 12 amino acids. Germline V lookup: CDR1 MNHNS, CDR2 SASEGT. CDR3 sequence reads: CAAGRLNTGAFF. CDR3 nucleotides: TGTGCCGCCGGGCGGTTAAACACTGGAGCTTTCTTT.

In the case of this clonotype: A junction boundary mismatches the germline segment, possibly from a read error. The chain combines TRBV29-1 with TRBJ1-1; D is perhaps TRBD1 (5 bases). The length of the CDR3 is 13 residues. Per germline, CDR1 SQVTM and CDR2 ANQGSEA. CDR3 protein: CSANRGMNTESFF. The CDR3 DNA is TGCAGCGCCAATAGGGGCATGAACACTGAATCTTTCTTT.

On this clonotype: An end of the junction differs from the germline gene, which may be a read error. The genes are TRBV2 and TRBJ2-5, with D unresolved. The germline V gene has CDR1 SNHLY and CDR2 FYNNEI. CDR3 length equals 12 residues. In DNA, the CDR3 is TGTGCCAGCGACGGGTTTCAAGAGACCCGGTACTTC. The encoded protein is CASDGFQETRYF. Full variable domain (remainder filled in from reference TRBV2 and TRBJ2-5): EPEVTQTPSHQVTQMGQEVILRCVPISNHLYFYWYRQILGQKVEFLVSFYNNEISEKSEIFDDQFSVERPDGSNFTLKIRSTKLEDSAMYFCASDGFQETRYFGPGTRLLVL.

V usage is TRBV7-8 and J usage is TRBJ1-5; D may be TRBD1 (6 bases). Between the trimmed V and J ends, which lost 9 bases and 8 bases, there was a span of 20 bases. The germline V gene has CDR1 SGHVS and CDR2 FQNEAQ. The CDR3 totals 14 residues. The CDR3: CASSPGTLNEPQHF. Written as DNA, the CDR3 is TGTGCCAGTAGCCCAGGGACATTGAATGAGCCCCAGCATTTT. The whole variable domain, filled in from reference TRBV7-8 and TRBJ1-5, reads GAGVSQSPRYKVAKRGQDVALRCDPISGHVSLFWYQQALGQGPEFLTYFQNEAQLDKSGLPSDRFFAERPEGSVSTLKIQRTQQEDSAVYLCASSPGTLNEPQHFGDGTRLSIL.

There are a few counts of this clonotype. Germline is not matched at one junction end, which may reflect a read error. The rearrangement joins TRBV3-1 to TRBJ1-2; D not certain. Germline CDR1 is LGHDT and CDR2 is YNNKEL (reference sequence). The CDR3 consists of 13 residues. The CDR3 loop is CASSHRSDYGYTF. DNA of the CDR3: TGTGCCAGTAGCCATCGCTCTGATTATGGCTACACCTTC.

Points on this clonotype: Mismatch with germline at one junction end may stem from a read error. The V gene is TRBV6-5, the J gene TRBJ2-1, with 14 nucleotides matching TRBD2. CDR1 and CDR2 from the germline V gene are MNHEY and SVGAGI. This CDR3 is 19 amino acids long. The DNA for the CDR3 is TGTGCCAGCAGTTCCATCGGGACTAGCGGGAGAAAGTCATACAATGAGCAGCTCTTC. Translating gives CASSSIGTSGRKSYNEQLF.

Regarding this clonotype: Germline is not matched at one junction end, which may reflect a read error. This chain uses TRBV11-2 with TRBJ2-1, with D perhaps TRBD1 (5 bases). The CDR3 consists of 22 residues. From germline, CDR1 is SGHAT and CDR2 FQNNGV. The CDR3: CASSLSYQGPAKQVRSYNEQIF. CDR3 coding DNA: TGTGCCAGCAGCCTCTCCTACCAGGGTCCCGCGAAACAGGTTCGCTCCTACAATGAGCAGATCTTC.

V and J are TRBV29-1 and TRBJ2-7; 12 nucleotides line up with TRBD1. The CDR3 is made up of 16 amino acids. Looked up from germline, CDR1 is SQVTM and CDR2 is ANQGSEA. V shed 5 bases and J 10 bases; nucleotides not matched to a gene: 18. The CDR3 DNA is TGCAGCGTTAGCGTACCTTCCGGGACAGGGGGCACCGACCAGTACTTC. It is translated as CSVSVPSGTGGTDQYF.

As for this clonotype: The junction does not match germline at one end; this may be a read error. J is TRBJ1-4 and V is TRBV10-3; no firm D call. CDR3 length: 14 amino acids. Germline CDR1 is ENHRY and CDR2 is SYGVKD. CDR3 sequence reads: CAISEGRISEKLLF. The CDR3, as DNA: TGTGCCATCAGTGAAGGACGAATCAGTGAAAAACTGCTTTTT.

The chain is built from TRBV4-2 and TRBJ1-1; D not certain. V lost 3 bases and J 7 bases, leaving 12 bases between the germline ends. This CDR3 is built from 13 residues. Germline CDR1 reads LGHNA; CDR2 reads YNFKEQ. CDR3 in amino acids: CASSHPTMDEAFF. The DNA of the CDR3 is TGTGCCAGCAGCCACCCAACAATGGATGAAGCTTTCTTT.

Regarding this clonotype: Because it lacks the conserved phenylalanine or tryptophan at the end, this CDR3 is likely a read error. The DNA is omitted, as the CDR3 cannot be located on it reliably, and the CDR3 follows TCRdb's listing. The CDR3 region is CSVLAGGPAAYTGELLL. This chain links TRBV29-1 with TRBJ2-2; the table's TRBD2 call for D was not verified on the DNA. Counting both end residues, the CDR3 totals 17 amino acids. Germline lookup yields CDR1 SQVTM and CDR2 ANQGSEA.

Details on this clonotype: Just one base apart from a much larger clone, this may be a read error. This chain uses TRBV20-1 with TRBJ2-5; 7 bases align to TRBD1. CDR1 and CDR2 from the germline V gene are DFQATT and SNEGSKA (reference sequence). This CDR3 is built from 10 residues. The CDR3 here is CNATPGQQYF. The CDR3 nucleotides read TGCAATGCTACGCCGGGACAGCAGTACTTC.

Regarding this clonotype: Germline is not matched at one junction end, which may reflect a read error. The chain couples TRBV11-2 to TRBJ1-4; D is perhaps TRBD1 (5 bases). The germline CDR1 and CDR2 sequences are SGHAT and FQNNGV. This CDR3 is built from 14 residues. The CDR3 here is CPSSLDVGDEKPFF. CDR3 in DNA: TGTCCCAGCAGCTTAGATGTTGGGGACGAAAAACCGTTTTTT.

The J gene is TRBJ2-5, the V gene TRBV11-2, with 11 bases aligning to TRBD2. Germline V gene sequence: CDR1 SGHAT, CDR2 FQNNGV. CDR3 length: 16 residues. The V and J ends lost 4 bases and 5 bases, in that order; junction bases with no gene match: 9. The CDR3 nucleotides are TGTGCCAGCAGCTCAGGGACTAGCGGCCAGGGGGAGACCCAGTACTTC. This translates into CASSSGTSGQGETQYF.